Detailed here is one T cell receptor (beta chain). Its cognate antigen is unknown. Only in-frame clones appear in the TCRdb table, and some are missing; sequencing was by immunoSEQ multiplex PCR. The sample contains some 77,000 clones, roughly 90% of which appear only once. This sample was taken from a study of graft-versus-host responses after intestinal transplantation. About the study: Following induction with anti-thymocyte globulin, all recipients were given tacrolimus and steroids for two to three years.

The study, taken as a whole, reports: Individuals carrying graft-donor T cell macrochimerism showed high graft-versus-host to host-versus-graft clonal ratios in allografts. Researchers found GvH clones in recipient marrow, and some showed up first in ileum or blood. Early HvG declines after transplant were associated with peak circulating GvH clone levels.

Germline V CDR1 and CDR2: MRHNA, SNTAGT. The V gene end was trimmed by 0 bases and the J gene end by 3 bases; junction bases not matched to a gene: 6. There are 19 residues in the CDR3. Sequenced material: PBMCs, taken 98 days after intestinal transplantation. This TCR was recovered from a human patient who received an intestinal transplant, so some T cells may come from the graft donor. This chain uses TRBV6-4 with TRBJ2-2; TRBD2 matches 14 bases. The CDR3 DNA reads as TGTGCCAGCAGTGACTCGACTAGCGGGAGGGCCGGGGACACCGGGGAGCTGTTTTTT. It yields the protein CASSDSTSGRAGDTGELFF.